This T cell receptor beta chain was observed in a study of blood T cell repertoires in COVID-19. Study context: Sites in the United States, Italy and Spain provided acute and convalescent COVID-19 samples. T cells, B-cell-depleted T cells, or PBMCs provided the cDNA or gDNA that served as material.

The CDR3 totals 14 residues. The germline V gene encodes CDR1 SNHLY and CDR2 FYNNEI. The germline V and J ends were trimmed by 11 bases and 5 bases, with 21 bases remaining between them. As originally analysed: Nucleated cell counts were estimated from reference gene primer amplification. The table came from immunoSEQ multiplex PCR; TCRdb's copy has only in-frame clones and leaves some out. V, J and clone size are taken as reported in that table, and D and trimming were inferred from the DNA itself. Among 150,000 to 200,000 clones, 60% to 85% were seen once, and the ten largest hold approximately 8.6%.

The receptor's source is a woman in her forties or fifties with active or convalescent COVID-19. This rearrangement joins TRBV2 to TRBJ2-5; the D gene is possibly TRBD1 (7 bases). Specimen: peripheral blood. The chain's CDR3 is CAGDRVSRGETQYF. The CDR3 DNA reads as TGTGCCGGAGACAGGGTCTCTCGGGGGGAGACCCAGTACTTC.